These 11 T cell receptor beta chains were sequenced from one sample in a study of identical twins (dated by TCRdb to about 2016). Libraries were built with 5' RACE. The instrument given in TCRdb is Illumina HiSeq 2000. TCRdb trimmed the raw reads at Q25, called clones with MiXCR and kept productive beta chains. Every distinct CDR3 protein forms one entry, paired with its most common genes and DNA. Across this sample there are hundreds of thousands of distinct CDR3 sequences, with roughly an eighth seen only once. In total, the top ten clones hold 7.2% of the sample. These same records also appear under a second study, on yellow fever vaccine responses in identical twins.

Sequencing was performed on CD8+ T cells sorted from blood. These receptors were obtained from a woman between 18 and 29 years old in good health.

This clonotype occurred a few times. CDR3 bases: TGTGCCAGCAGCTCCGAAGCCGAGGGTGCAGGCAAACCCTACAATGAGCAGTTCTTC. It translates to CASSSEAEGAGKPYNEQFF. The rearrangement uses TRBV13 and TRBJ2-1, with TRBD2 as a possible D gene (5 bases). Trimming cost V 4 bases and J 2 bases, with 24 bases left between them. Germline V gene sequence: CDR1 PRHDT, CDR2 FYEKMQ (reference sequence). The CDR3 length is 19 residues.

V usage is TRBV24-1 and J usage is TRBJ2-1; D not resolved. This CDR3 region has 13 residues. CDR1 is KGHDR, CDR2 SFDVKD, per germline. The ends were cut back, 5 bases at V and 8 bases at J, with 12 bases in the middle. The CDR3 DNA reads as TGTGCCACCAGTGTTAGAGTTACGGATGAGCAGTTCTTC. Amino acid sequence: CATSVRVTDEQFF.

V gene TRBV14 combines with J gene TRBJ2-1; 10 bases align to TRBD2. CDR1 is SGHDN and CDR2 is FVKESK in the germline V gene. The V gene end was trimmed by 3 bases and the J gene end by 3 bases; junction bases not matched to a gene: 14. The CDR3 contains 19 residues. The CDR3 protein is CASSHVLLAGARNYNEQFF. For the CDR3, the DNA is TGTGCCAGCAGCCATGTTCTGCTAGCGGGGGCCCGAAACTACAATGAGCAGTTCTTC.

This clonotype occurred once. The chain has TRBV20-1 and TRBJ1-4; TRBD1 might be the D (6 bases). The CDR3 is 13 residues long. The germline CDR1 and CDR2 sequences are DFQATT and SNEGSKA (reference sequence). V was clipped by 3 bases and J by 7 bases, with 12 bases between them. CDR3 sequence: CSARDRWSEKLFF. CDR3 DNA sequence: TGCAGTGCTAGGGACAGATGGAGTGAAAAACTGTTTTTT.

This clonotype occurred a few times. The rearrangement uses TRBV27 and TRBJ2-1; either TRBD1 or TRBD2 may fit D (6 bases each). Between the trimmed V and J ends, which lost 0 bases and 2 bases, there was a span of 11 bases. CDR3 length: 16 amino acids. The germline CDR1 and CDR2 sequences are MNHEY and SMNVEV (reference sequence). The CDR3 is CASSLSGGDTYNEQFF. CDR3 DNA: TGTGCCAGCAGTTTATCGGGGGGCGATACCTACAATGAGCAGTTCTTC.

There are many counts of this clonotype. This rearrangement joins TRBV5-1 to TRBJ2-1; D possibly matches TRBD1 or TRBD2 (6 bases each). Trimming cost V 0 bases and J 5 bases, with 18 bases left between them. In germline, CDR1 is SGHRS, CDR2 YFSETQ. The CDR3 runs to 17 residues. DNA for the CDR3: TGCGCCAGCAGCTTGGTAATTTGGGGGGCAGTTAACAATGAGCAGTTCTTC. Translated, it gives CASSLVIWGAVNNEQFF.

The chain carries TRBV13 and TRBJ2-5, with D perhaps assigned TRBD1 or TRBD2 (5 bases each). V lost 2 bases and J lost 5, with 12 bases in between. Per germline, CDR1 PRHDT and CDR2 FYEKMQ (reference sequence). This CDR3 spans 14 amino acids. The CDR3 DNA sequence: TGTGCCAGCAGCTTACGGGGCGGACCGGAGACCCAGTACTTC. Its translation is CASSLRGGPETQYF.

This clonotype appeared a few times. The genes are TRBV12-3 or TRBV12-4 and TRBJ2-1; D could derive from TRBD1 or TRBD2 (6 bases each). Trimming removed 10 bases from V and 1 base from J, with 14 bases in between. This CDR3 comprises 14 residues. The CDR3 is CAIEQGGSYNEQFF. The CDR3 nucleotides are TGTGCCATCGAACAGGGAGGATCCTACAATGAGCAGTTCTTC.

The V gene is TRBV3-1, the J gene TRBJ2-7, with TRBD1 matching over 11 bases. V was clipped by 3 bases and J by 3 bases; unmatched bases: 4. This CDR3 has 15 amino acids. The germline CDR1 and CDR2 sequences are LGHDT and YNNKEL (reference sequence). The CDR3: CASSQYGTGGYEQYV. The CDR3 nucleotides read TGTGCCAGCAGCCAGTACGGGACAGGGGGCTACGAGCAGTACGTC.

This chain connects TRBV20-1 to TRBJ1-4, with D uncertain. Germline CDR1 and CDR2: DFQATT and SNEGSKA (reference sequence). The CDR3 runs 14 residues. Trimming shortened V by 3 bases and J by 3 bases, and 11 bases separated the two germline ends. CDR3 DNA sequence: TGCAGTGCTAGGGAAACGGTGTCTAATGAAAAACTGTTTTTT. It is translated as CSARETVSNEKLFF.

This clonotype was picked up a small number of times. The J gene is TRBJ2-2, the V gene TRBV11-3, with 7 bases that match TRBD1. V shed 8 bases and J 1 base; nucleotides not matched to a gene: 4. Germline assignment: CDR1 SGHNT and CDR2 YENEEA. CDR3 length: 14 residues. The DNA of the CDR3 is TGTGCCAGCGAGACAGGGCGGAACACCGGGGAGCTGTTTTTT. Translated: CASETGRNTGELFF.